The source of this T cell receptor beta chain is a study of cytotoxic CD8 clonotypes in ibrutinib-treated CLL. There are a few counts of this clone. As yet, its antigen is unknown. Study-level findings and limits: Exceeding age-matched healthy donors, baseline clonality also tracked the counts of circulating CD8+ T cells. Clonality showed a rise at ibrutinib response that reversed toward baseline at progression.

Produced via immunoSEQ multiplex PCR; TCRdb's table is partial and in-frame only. The sample yields more than 35,000 clones, 71% seen once. The CDR3 is 14 residues long. V was pared by 5 bases and J by 7 bases, with 7 bases of the junction left unmatched. CDR1 SGHAT and CDR2 FQNNGV come from the germline V gene. The chain couples TRBV11-2 to TRBJ1-4; 7 nucleotides line up with TRBD1. This sample comprised PBMCs, obtained at disease progression, from a patient treated with ibrutinib. This receptor was obtained from a human donor with chronic lymphocytic leukemia. The CDR3 reads CASSLTGTSEKLFF. The DNA of the CDR3 is TGTGCCAGCAGCCTGACAGGGACGAGTGAAAAACTGTTTTTT.